The sequence of this T cell receptor beta chain was determined in a study of blood T cells in healthy people across ages. The authors ran a second PCR of about 6 to 11 cycles using a sample-barcoded 5' primer and a J-beta primer mix. TCRdb redid the calling of the 5' RACE reads with MiXCR, one entry per CDR3 protein. Counted here are about 1,400,000 distinct CDR3 sequences, around 42% occurring once; the ten biggest clones make up 6.5% to 10%. Whole-study results and caveats: Samples with more naive T cells showed higher observed beta diversity. When one million T cells were used, diversity estimates were thought to be underestimates.

The people who gave samples were healthy Caucasians from Russia, aged about 6 to 100. As concerns this clonotype: What it recognizes is unknown.

The V end was cut by 4 bases, the J end by 8 bases, with 11 bases between. The CDR3 has 12 residues. The material sequenced was blood. The chain employs TRBV12-3 or TRBV12-4 and TRBJ2-5; D could derive from TRBD1 or TRBD2 (5 bases each). The TCR was taken from a woman aged 18-29 years in good health. CDR3: CASSWGKSTQYF. CDR3 DNA sequence: TGTGCCAGCAGTTGGGGGAAGAGTACCCAGTACTTC.